What follows are 21 T cell receptor beta chains derived from one specimen sequenced in a study of HIV-infected patients and healthy controls. Alpha and beta constant-region primers primed reverse transcription of around 550 ng RNA. Alpha and beta chain libraries were made separately by chain-specific third strand synthesis with multiplexing indices. TCRdb reanalysed the 5' RACE reads using MiXCR and keeps one entry per CDR3 protein. The sample yields 18,000 or so distinct CDR3 sequences, 10% to 15% seen once. No cell fractionation was done, so the repertoire covers all unsorted peripheral blood T cells. The sequenced sample consisted of blood. Source of these receptors: an adult in good health.

This clonotype occurred a few times. J is TRBJ2-3 and V is TRBV3-1, with D perhaps matching TRBD1 (6 bases). The V end lost 5 bases, the J end lost 0 bases, and 12 bases lay between the germline ends. The CDR3 loop spans 15 amino acids. The germline CDR1 and CDR2 sequences are LGHDT and YNNKEL (reference sequence). The CDR3 region has the DNA TGTGCCAGCAGCTTTACAGGGTTGAGCACAGATACGCAGTATTTT. It is translated as CASSFTGLSTDTQYF.

This clonotype is medium-sized. The gene calls are TRBV5-6 and TRBJ2-7, with 7 bases lining up with TRBD1. The length of the CDR3 is 15 residues. Trimming cost V 4 bases and J 4 bases; bases outside gene matches: 11. CDR1 and CDR2 from the germline V gene are SGHDT and YYEEEE. The CDR3 sequence is CASSLPGDSRYEQYF. CDR3 nucleotide sequence: TGTGCCAGCAGCCTCCCCGGGGACAGCAGATACGAGCAGTACTTC.

V gene TRBV6-5 combines with J gene TRBJ2-1; 9 nucleotides match TRBD2. This CDR3 spans 15 amino acids. Germline V gene lookup returns CDR1 MNHEY and CDR2 SVGAGI. The junction had 11 bases not matched to a gene; V was cut back by 2 bases and J by 12 bases. In DNA form, the CDR3 reads TGTGCCAGCAGTTACGGGATTAGCGGGGGATTTGGGCAGTTCTTC. Amino acid sequence: CASSYGISGGFGQFF.

This clonotype showed up many times. The genes are TRBV4-3 and TRBJ2-2, with D perhaps TRBD1 (6 bases). CDR3 length: 16 amino acids. Germline loops: CDR1 LGHNA, CDR2 YSLEER. Deletions cut 1 base from V and 0 bases from J, with 9 bases between. The chain's CDR3 is CASSQVTGPNTGELFF. The CDR3 bases are TGCGCCAGCAGCCAAGTGACAGGACCGAACACCGGGGAGCTGTTTTTT.

The sample holds a few counts of this clonotype. This rearrangement joins TRBV28 to TRBJ2-7, with D tentatively TRBD1 (5 bases). Trimming removed 0 bases from V and 6 bases from J, with 6 bases in between. Germline CDR1 and CDR2: MDHEN and SYDVKM. This CDR3 is 12 amino acids long. DNA for the CDR3: TGTGCCAGCAGTTTATGGGGGCGCGAGCAGTACTTC. It translates to CASSLWGREQYF. Variable domain in full (rest from reference TRBV28 and TRBJ2-7): DVKVTQSSRYLVKRTGEKVFLECVQDMDHENMFWYRQDPGLGLRLIYFSYDVKMKEKGDIPEGYSVSREKKERFSLILESASTNQTSMYLCASSLWGREQYFGPGTRLTVT.

In its sample, this clonotype is medium-sized. The chain uses TRBV6-5 and TRBJ1-4; unclear D gene. The CDR3 length is 18 residues. Germline assignment: CDR1 MNHEY and CDR2 SVGAGI. With 2 bases removed from V and 4 bases from J, the gap between germline ends came to 20 bases. The CDR3 region is CASSYRYSTTQFNEKLFF. For the CDR3, the DNA is TGTGCCAGCAGTTACAGATACTCTACTACTCAGTTTAATGAAAAACTGTTTTTT.

This clonotype was seen more than once but under ten times. The V and J genes are TRBV5-1 and TRBJ2-7, with D tentatively TRBD1 or TRBD2 (5 bases each). With 3 bases removed from V and 6 bases from J, the gap between germline ends came to 13 bases. Germline CDR1 and CDR2: SGHRS and YFSETQ. The CDR3 spans 13 residues. CDR3 bases: TGCGCCAGCAGCTCGAGCTGGGACGGCGAGCAGTACTTC. This translates into CASSSSWDGEQYF.

This clonotype was seen more than once but under ten times. The chain carries TRBV14 and TRBJ2-3; the D gene is possibly TRBD2 (5 bases). This CDR3 region has 13 residues. Germline lookup yields CDR1 SGHDN and CDR2 FVKESK. V lost 2 bases and J lost 10, with 13 bases in between. DNA of the CDR3: TGTGCCAGCAGCCAATATTCTCGAGGGCCGCAGTATTTT. It is translated as CASSQYSRGPQYF.

This clonotype was picked up a small number of times. This CDR3 is CASSTTGVPSYNEQFF. CDR3 in DNA: TGTGCCAGCAGTACCACGGGGGTTCCCTCCTACAATGAGCAGTTCTTC. The chain employs TRBV7-3 and TRBJ2-1, with a weak D call TRBD2 (6 bases). The CDR3 contains 16 residues. Per germline, CDR1 SGHTA and CDR2 FQGTGA. Trimming removed 6 bases from V and 0 bases from J, with 15 bases in between.

The chain joins TRBV6-1 to TRBJ2-5, with a tentative D call TRBD1 (6 bases). The germline V and J ends were trimmed by 2 bases and 1 base, with 11 bases remaining between them. Germline V gene sequence: CDR1 MNHNS, CDR2 SASEGT. The CDR3 length is 15 residues. For the CDR3, the DNA is TGTGCCAGCAGTGAAATCAGGGGATCCCAAGAGACCCAGTACTTC. It specifies CASSEIRGSQETQYF.

This clonotype was detected a few times. The chain joins TRBV18 to TRBJ1-1; the match to TRBD1 covers 7 bases. V shed 0 bases, J shed 4 bases, and the junction held 5 bases outside the gene matches. Per the germline V gene, CDR1 is KGHSH and CDR2 is LQKENI. The CDR3 sequence is 15 residues long. CDR3 sequence: CASSPPGTARTEAFF. CDR3 nucleotides: TGTGCCAGCTCACCACCCGGGACAGCTCGCACTGAAGCTTTCTTT.

This clonotype was counted at least ten times. The chain has TRBV10-3 and TRBJ2-1, with D unclear. Trimming removed 6 bases from V and 7 bases from J, with 10 bases in between. Germline V gene data show CDR1 as ENHRY and CDR2 as SYGVKD. This CDR3 comprises 12 residues. This CDR3 is CAISSHGNEQFF. CDR3 bases: TGTGCCATCAGCTCACACGGGAATGAGCAGTTCTTC.

A single count supports this clonotype. The chain recombines TRBV20-1 with TRBJ2-7; D possibly matches TRBD1 or TRBD2 (6 bases each). The CDR3 length is 15 residues. CDR1 DFQATT and CDR2 SNEGSKA come from the germline V gene (reference sequence). The germline V and J ends were trimmed by 3 bases and 4 bases, with 19 bases remaining between them. The CDR3, as DNA: TGCAGTGCTAGCTACGGAGGGGGGCTCGGGTACGAGCAGTACTTC. It codes for CSASYGGGLGYEQYF.

The chain links TRBV14 to TRBJ1-3, with no clear D. V shed 1 base and J shed 0 bases, with 7 bases lying between them. Germline V gives CDR1 SGHDN, CDR2 FVKESK. This CDR3 region has 15 residues. The DNA of the CDR3 is TGTGCCAGCAGCCAAGTCGGGTACTCTGGAAACACCATATATTTT. It codes for CASSQVGYSGNTIYF.

The chain employs TRBV6-6 and TRBJ1-4, with 11 bases matching TRBD1. The CDR3 is made up of 15 amino acids. V gave up 5 bases and J gave up 5 bases; unmatched junction bases: 4. Germline CDR1 reads MNHNY; CDR2 reads SVGAGI (reference sequence). CDR3: CASSDGTGGNEKLFF. The CDR3 nucleotides are TGTGCCAGCAGTGACGGGACAGGGGGGAATGAAAAACTGTTTTTT.

This clonotype was recorded at least ten times. This chain connects TRBV10-3 to TRBJ2-3; 10 bases are shared with TRBD1. Germline V gene lookup returns CDR1 ENHRY and CDR2 SYGVKD. The junction had 2 bases not matched to a gene; V was cut back by 4 bases and J by 4 bases. The CDR3 runs 14 residues. CDR3 sequence: CAISGDRGSDTQYF. CDR3 coding DNA: TGTGCCATCAGTGGGGACAGGGGTTCAGATACGCAGTATTTT.

This clonotype was found many times. The rearrangement uses TRBV7-2 and TRBJ2-3; possible D gene TRBD1, 5 bases. Germline lookup yields CDR1 SGHTA and CDR2 FQGNSA. This CDR3 spans 14 amino acids. Trimming took off 7 bases at V and 4 bases at J, with 15 bases between the two ends. This chain's CDR3 is CASTPGVGADTQYF. The DNA for the CDR3 is TGTGCCAGCACTCCGGGTGTAGGGGCAGATACGCAGTATTTT.

This clonotype has a count of ten or more. CDR3 residues: CASSFFAGANVLTF. The CDR3, as DNA: TGTGCCAGCAGCTTTTTTGCTGGGGCCAACGTCCTGACTTTC. This chain joins TRBV5-4 and TRBJ2-6, with D hard to call. The CDR3 spans 14 residues. The V gene's germline CDR1 is SGHNT and CDR2 YYREEE (reference sequence). The ends were cut back, 2 bases at V and 2 bases at J, with 5 bases in the middle.

The rearrangement joins TRBV7-2 to TRBJ2-3; 11 bases agree with TRBD2. CDR1 is SGHTA, CDR2 FQGNSA, per germline. The CDR3 totals 15 residues. J gave up 5 bases and V 3 bases, and 4 bases lay outside the gene matches. The CDR3 DNA reads TGTGCCAGCAGCTTGCCCCTAGCGGGGGGAGATACGCAGTATTTT. As protein: CASSLPLAGGDTQYF.

The table lists this clonotype with a few counts. The chain has TRBV5-6 and TRBJ1-3; D might be TRBD1 (6 bases). The V gene lost 3 bases and the J gene lost 3 bases, with 13 bases spanning the gap. The CDR3 spans 15 residues. Germline CDR1 reads SGHDT; CDR2 reads YYEEEE. CDR3 bases: TGTGCCAGCAGCTCTTCAGGGGAGCATGGAAACACCATATATTTT. This translates into CASSSSGEHGNTIYF.

The sample holds many counts of this clonotype. This sequence joins TRBV10-3 and TRBJ2-3, with 7 bases fitting TRBD2. The CDR3 is made up of 14 amino acids. The trim removed 0 bases at V and 8 bases at J, leaving 5 bases unmatched. Germline V gives CDR1 ENHRY, CDR2 SYGVKD. Here the CDR3 reads CAISESGPSGTQYF. CDR3 sequence (DNA): TGTGCCATCAGTGAGTCGGGTCCTAGCGGTACGCAGTATTTT.